This paragraph reports one TCR beta chain. As yet, its antigen is unknown. This specimen comes from a study of Ad26.COV2.S vaccination and SARS-CoV-2 variants. Between the trimmed V and J ends, which lost 5 bases and 0 bases, there was a span of 11 bases. CDR1 and CDR2 (germline): MNHNY, SVGAGI (reference sequence). The CDR3 is 14 amino acids. TCRdb keeps only in-frame clones here, not all; method: immunoSEQ multiplex PCR. Here the sample spans about 480,000 clones, 87% being singletons. Study observations and caveats: Individuals receiving vaccine had higher spike-specific TCR breadth than placebo recipients did. Placebo and vaccine recipients had non-spike TCR breadth that was similar.

Treatment here: over 15 received Ad26.COV2.S at low or high dose, single or two shots; 5 received placebo; per-sample allocation not given. On day 63 after the first injection, vaccine and placebo recipients gave samples. A Boston donor was an adult aged 18-55 years. The clonotype was recovered from a person aged 18-60 years who received the Ad26.COV2.S COVID-19 vaccine or a placebo. The source was peripheral blood, collected in a trial of Ad26.COV2.S vaccine versus placebo. The chain combines TRBV6-6 with TRBJ2-7; D is unclear. In nucleotides, the CDR3 is TGTGCCAGCAGTAGGGCAAGGGACTCCTACGAGCAGTACTTC. Residues: CASSRARDSYEQYF.